Listed here are 11 T cell receptor beta chains from one sample, sequenced in a study of blood T cell repertoires in COVID-19. Only in-frame clones appear in the TCRdb table, and some are missing; sequencing was by immunoSEQ multiplex PCR. Of approximately 54,000 clones listed, 85% to 95% are singletons. What was sequenced was peripheral blood. The receptor source for this set is a man aged 50 to 60 with acute or convalescent COVID-19.

The CDR3 sequence is CATSAPGTGLGYTF. The CDR3 DNA is TGTGCCACCAGTGCTCCCGGGACAGGGTTAGGCTACACCTTC. The chain couples TRBV24-1 to TRBJ1-2; 9 bases are a match to TRBD1. The V and J ends lost 5 bases and 8 bases, in that order; junction bases with no gene match: 8. This CDR3 region has 14 residues. Per the germline V gene, CDR1 is KGHDR and CDR2 is SFDVKD.

The CDR3 reads CASSQVTPPSGYTEAFF. DNA of the CDR3: TGCGCCAGCAGCCAAGTGACCCCACCTTCGGGGTACACTGAAGCTTTCTTT. This chain uses TRBV4-1 with TRBJ1-1; D ambiguous. This CDR3 region has 17 residues. CDR1 is MGHRA, CDR2 YSYEKL, per germline. Trimming stripped 1 base from V and 3 bases from J, with 18 bases between.

This chain connects TRBV7-6 to TRBJ2-2; 10 bases are a match to TRBD2. The CDR3 totals 16 residues. The junction had 8 bases not matched to a gene; V was cut back by 5 bases and J by 5 bases. Germline CDR1 SGHVS, CDR2 FNYEAQ. CDR3 residues: CASSGTAGGLTGELFF. CDR3 DNA sequence: TGTGCCAGCAGCGGGACAGCGGGAGGGCTTACCGGGGAGCTGTTTTTT.

The chain uses TRBV19 and TRBJ2-5; D gene ambiguous. Per germline, CDR1 LNHDA and CDR2 SQIVND (reference sequence). V lost 3 bases, J lost 2 bases, and 4 bases lay in between. CDR3 length equals 12 residues. The CDR3 DNA follows: TGTGCCAGTAGTATTAGACAAGAGACCCAGTACTTC. Residues: CASSIRQETQYF.

This sequence joins TRBV29-1 and TRBJ2-1; 8 nucleotides align to TRBD2. With V trimmed by 4 bases and J by 6 bases, 11 bases remained unmatched. This CDR3 is 15 amino acids long. CDR1 and CDR2 (germline): SQVTM, ANQGSEA. The CDR3 spells CSVVLASGSTNEQFF. CDR3 in DNA: TGCAGCGTTGTCCTTGCCAGCGGGAGCACCAATGAGCAGTTCTTC.

The rearrangement joins TRBV30 to TRBJ1-4, with a possible D match to TRBD1 (6 bases). Trimming took 4 bases from V and 6 from J, leaving 9 bases between them. Germline CDR1 reads GTSNPN; CDR2 reads SVGIG (reference sequence). The CDR3 consists of 12 residues. The CDR3 is CAWKGDHEKLFF. CDR3 DNA: TGTGCCTGGAAGGGGGACCATGAAAAACTGTTTTTT.

The J gene is TRBJ2-3, the V gene TRBV21-1; the table's D gene call, TRBD2, was not cross checked with the DNA. TRBV21-1 is a pseudogene locus. The CDR3 totals 15 residues. For the CDR3, the DNA is TGTGCCAGCAGCTCTCCTAGCGGTTGCACAGATACGCAGTATTTT. Protein: CASSSPSGCTDTQYF.

Details on this clone: Lacking the conserved final phenylalanine or tryptophan, this CDR3 likely reflects a read error. Because the CDR3's place on the DNA is in doubt, the DNA is left out and the CDR3 is given as listed by TCRdb. The J gene is TRBJ2-7, the V gene TRBV12-3 or TRBV12-4; TRBD2, as called in the table, went unchecked against the DNA. The CDR3 is made up of 8 amino acids, end residues included. CDR3: CASSNAIT.

The rearrangement uses TRBV5-6 and TRBJ1-1; D not certain. Germline CDR1 SGHDT, CDR2 YYEEEE. Trimming took off 0 bases at V and 5 bases at J, with 8 bases between the two ends. The CDR3 is 13 residues long. The DNA of the CDR3 is TGTGCCAGCAGCTTGGGAGTGCGAACTGAAGCTTTCTTT. It yields the protein CASSLGVRTEAFF.

The chain joins TRBV6-5 to TRBJ1-4, with 7 bases matching TRBD1. The V segment lost 2 bases and the J segment 0 bases; nucleotides outside the gene matches: 0. The germline CDR1 and CDR2 sequences are MNHEY and SVGAGI. This CDR3 contains 15 residues. This CDR3 reads CASSYQGATNEKLFF. The CDR3 DNA sequence: TGTGCCAGCAGTTACCAGGGGGCAACTAATGAAAAACTGTTTTTT.

The gene calls are TRBV18 and TRBJ2-5, with 11 bases lining up with TRBD2. J was trimmed by 2 bases and V by 5 bases; bases with no gene match: 1. Per germline, CDR1 KGHSH and CDR2 LQKENI. The CDR3 runs to 14 residues. The CDR3 coding sequence is TGTGCCAGCTCAGGGACTAGCGGACAAGAGACCCAGTACTTC. Residues: CASSGTSGQETQYF.